The 27 T cell receptor beta chains reported below all come from one sample, sequenced in a study of T cell changes during pregnancy in multiple sclerosis. Generated by immunoSEQ multiplex PCR, the TCRdb table keeps only in-frame clones and is missing some. The profile covers around 30,000 clones, with approximately 90% appearing a single time and 3.5% to 4% taken by the ten largest. This material consisted of CD8+ T cells from peripheral blood mononuclear cells, taken in the third trimester of pregnancy. The origin of the receptors is a female donor with multiple sclerosis, enrolled in a pregnancy study.

The chain carries TRBV9 and TRBJ1-1; 8 nucleotides align to TRBD1. The CDR3 consists of 14 residues. J was trimmed by 1 base and V by 4 bases; bases with no gene match: 3. Germline loops: CDR1 SGDLS, CDR2 YYNGEE. The CDR3 nucleotides read TGTGCCAGCAGCCCCGGGACAGGGAACACTGAAGCTTTCTTT. Translation gives CASSPGTGNTEAFF.

The chain employs TRBV9 and TRBJ2-5; 12 bases align to TRBD2. Germline assignment: CDR1 SGDLS and CDR2 YYNGEE. This CDR3 has 16 residues. Losses at the gene ends were 3 bases for V and 1 base for J; bases not matched to a gene: 4. The CDR3 reads CASSALAGGPQETQYF. In DNA, the CDR3 is TGTGCCAGCAGCGCACTAGCGGGGGGCCCCCAAGAGACCCAGTACTTC.

The chain joins TRBV15 to TRBJ1-2, with TRBD1 matching 10 bases. The V gene's germline CDR1 is LNHNV and CDR2 YYDKDF (reference sequence). Trimming removed 8 bases from V and 4 bases from J; junction bases left unmatched: 4. The CDR3 loop spans 13 amino acids. CDR3 in amino acids: CATRDRGGYGYTF. The CDR3 nucleotides read TGTGCCACCCGGGACAGGGGAGGCTATGGCTACACCTTC.

The chain combines TRBV5-6 with TRBJ2-5; TRBD2 agrees at 14 bases. Germline trimming cut 5 bases from V and 4 bases from J; bases unmatched to any gene: 4. Germline V gene lookup returns CDR1 SGHDT and CDR2 YYEEEE. The CDR3 is 15 amino acids. The CDR3 spells CASRTSGGAPETQYF. The CDR3 DNA reads TGTGCCAGCAGGACTAGCGGGGGGGCCCCAGAGACCCAGTACTTC.

This chain connects TRBV28 to TRBJ1-1, with 7 bases fitting TRBD1. The length of the CDR3 is 16 residues. After removal of 3 bases from V and 6 bases from J, the junction contained 13 bases not matched to a gene. Looked up from germline, CDR1 is MDHEN and CDR2 is SYDVKM. The DNA of the CDR3 is TGTGCCAGCAGTTTGGGTTCGCGCCAGGGGGGTTCTGAAGCTTTCTTT. It encodes CASSLGSRQGGSEAFF.

This chain uses TRBV29-1 with TRBJ1-1; D possibly corresponds to TRBD1 (5 bases). This CDR3 is 16 amino acids long. Germline V gives CDR1 SQVTM, CDR2 ANQGSEA. With 4 bases removed from V and 0 bases from J, the gap between germline ends came to 18 bases. CDR3 DNA: TGCAGCGTTGGGTCTGGGGGAGGATTTATGAACACTGAAGCTTTCTTT. The encoded protein is CSVGSGGGFMNTEAFF. The full variable domain, rest sourced from reference TRBV29-1 and TRBJ1-1, is SAVISQKPSRDICQRGTSLTIQCQVDSQVTMMFWYRQQPGQSLTLIATANQGSEATYESGFVIDKFPISRPNLTFSTLTVSNMSPEDSSIYLCSVGSGGGFMNTEAFFGQGTRLTVV.

The chain carries TRBV19 and TRBJ1-2; a weak D match, TRBD1 (6 bases). Germline values: CDR1 LNHDA, CDR2 SQIVND (reference sequence). The V end lost 11 bases, the J end lost 3 bases, and 10 bases lay between the germline ends. CDR3 size: 11 residues. Here the CDR3 reads CAGGGYYGYTF. The DNA for the CDR3 is TGTGCCGGGGGCGGATACTATGGCTACACCTTC.

This sequence joins TRBV4-1 and TRBJ2-7, with 7 positions matching TRBD2. The CDR3 runs 14 residues. Germline CDR1 and CDR2: MGHRA and YSYEKL. V lost 0 bases, J lost 2 bases, and 1 base stayed unmatched. The DNA for the CDR3 is TGCGCCAGCAGCCAAGAGCGGGGGACCTACGAGCAGTACTTC. Protein product: CASSQERGTYEQYF.

The chain is built from TRBV27 and TRBJ1-1; 8 bases agree with TRBD1. Trimming at V came to 4 bases and at J to 8 bases, leaving 6 bases not matched to a gene. Germline CDR1 MNHEY, CDR2 SMNVEV (reference sequence). The CDR3 is 13 residues long. CDR3 sequence (DNA): TGTGCCAGCAGTTGGACAGGGTACGAGGAAGCTTTCTTT. As protein: CASSWTGYEEAFF.

The J gene is TRBJ1-1, the V gene TRBV30; TRBD1 might be the D (5 bases). The V end lost 7 bases, the J end lost 5 bases, and 14 bases lay between the germline ends. The CDR3 loop spans 12 amino acids. Per the germline V gene, CDR1 is GTSNPN and CDR2 is SVGIG (reference sequence). The CDR3 reads CAYPGVGTEAFF. The DNA for the CDR3 is TGTGCCTACCCGGGGGTGGGGACTGAAGCTTTCTTT.

The V gene is TRBV19, the J gene TRBJ2-2; the D is unclear. Trimming cost V 1 base and J 4 bases, with 13 bases left between them. Looked up from germline, CDR1 is LNHDA and CDR2 is SQIVND (reference sequence). CDR3 length: 16 residues. The CDR3 is CASSIVSGLITGELFF. The CDR3 region has the DNA TGTGCCAGTAGTATAGTTTCGGGTTTGATCACCGGGGAGCTGTTTTTT.

The rearrangement joins TRBV9 to TRBJ2-1; 15 nucleotides agree with TRBD2. CDR3 length: 19 amino acids. V gave up 4 bases and J gave up 0 bases; unmatched junction bases: 8. From germline, CDR1 is SGDLS and CDR2 YYNGEE. For the CDR3, the DNA is TGTGCCAGCAGCCTGGGACTAGCGGGGGGTGTGAGCTCCTACAATGAGCAGTTCTTC. Its translation: CASSLGLAGGVSSYNEQFF.

As to this clone: Other DNA sequences in the same sample also yield this CDR3. V gene TRBV4-3 combines with J gene TRBJ1-1; 8 nucleotides agree with TRBD1. With V trimmed by 0 bases and J by 5 bases, 2 bases remained unmatched. CDR3 length equals 14 residues. CDR1 is LGHNA and CDR2 is YSLEER in the germline V gene. The CDR3 region is CASSQDRGLTEAFF. CDR3 nucleotide sequence: TGCGCCAGCAGCCAAGACAGGGGGCTTACTGAAGCTTTCTTT.

This clone was seen repeatedly, ten times or more. The chain has TRBV4-3 and TRBJ1-2, with D hard to call. V shed 0 bases and J shed 0 bases, with 11 bases lying between them. Germline CDR1 reads LGHNA; CDR2 reads YSLEER. The CDR3 loop spans 16 amino acids. The CDR3 spells CASSQDTSATNYGYTF. CDR3 coding DNA: TGCGCCAGCAGCCAAGATACTAGCGCGACTAACTATGGCTACACCTTC.

A few counts support this clone. This chain joins TRBV29-1 and TRBJ2-1, with a tentative D call TRBD1 (5 bases). This CDR3 contains 14 residues. Germline assignment: CDR1 SQVTM and CDR2 ANQGSEA. Trimming shortened V by 3 bases and J by 4 bases, and 13 bases separated the two germline ends. The CDR3, as DNA: TGCAGCGTTGATGGGGCAGGGCGATACAATGAGCAGTTCTTC. Translating gives CSVDGAGRYNEQFF.

This clone has just a few counts. The J gene is TRBJ2-3, the V gene TRBV1; TRBD2 is the table's D call, not checked against the DNA. TRBV1 is a recognized pseudogene. The CDR3 length is 18 residues. The CDR3 DNA reads TGCACCAGCAGCCTTCGATGGACTAGCGGGGGGGCCTCAGATACGCAGTATTTT. Translating it yields CTSSLRWTSGGASDTQYF.

A single count supports this clone. J is TRBJ2-7 and V is TRBV10-3, with TRBD2 identical over 7 bases. Unmatched junction bases numbered 5, after V lost 3 bases and J lost 0 bases. The CDR3 sequence is 15 residues long. Germline CDR1 ENHRY, CDR2 SYGVKD. The CDR3 here is CAISDEAGSSYEQYF. CDR3 DNA: TGTGCCATCAGTGACGAAGCGGGGAGCTCCTACGAGCAGTACTTC.

The V and J genes are TRBV6-5 and TRBJ1-5; no firm D call. Germline CDR1 is MNHEY and CDR2 is SVGAGI. Trimming shortened V by 6 bases and J by 0 bases, and 12 bases separated the two germline ends. The CDR3 covers 15 residues. The CDR3 loop reads CASRPQFHSNQPQHF. The CDR3 nucleotides are TGTGCCAGCAGGCCCCAGTTCCATAGCAATCAGCCCCAGCATTTT.

This clone turned up a few times. The genes are TRBV6-4 and TRBJ1-2, with 8 positions matching TRBD1. This CDR3 contains 14 residues. Germline CDR1 MRHNA, CDR2 SNTAGT. V shed 0 bases, J shed 4 bases, and the junction held 1 base outside the gene matches. The CDR3 spells CASSDSGQGYGYTF. The CDR3 DNA is TGTGCCAGCAGTGACTCCGGACAGGGCTATGGCTACACCTTC.

The chain joins TRBV2 to TRBJ1-2; 7 bases map to TRBD1. CDR3 length: 13 residues. CDR1 and CDR2 from the germline V gene are SNHLY and FYNNEI. J gave up 2 bases and V 8 bases, and 5 bases lay outside the gene matches. As DNA, the CDR3 is TGTGCCAGCGGGGAACAGGGGAACTATGGCTACACCTTC. This translates into CASGEQGNYGYTF.

This clone was recorded a few times. The chain links TRBV19 to TRBJ1-1; TRBD1 matches 7 bases. This CDR3 is 14 amino acids long. The germline V gene has CDR1 LNHDA and CDR2 SQIVND (reference sequence). V shed 5 bases and J 1 base; nucleotides not matched to a gene: 4. The CDR3 coding sequence is TGTGCCAGTAGTGGGCAGGGGGGGAACACTGAAGCTTTCTTT. Translating it yields CASSGQGGNTEAFF.

V gene TRBV10-3 combines with J gene TRBJ2-7, with 7 positions matching TRBD1. V gave up 3 bases and J gave up 0 bases; unmatched junction bases: 11. The CDR3 is made up of 17 amino acids. CDR1 and CDR2 (germline): ENHRY, SYGVKD. The CDR3 bases are TGTGCCATCAGTGACCTAGGAAAACGGGACAGCTCCTACGAGCAGTACTTC. The encoded protein is CAISDLGKRDSSYEQYF.

The chain links TRBV6-1 to TRBJ2-7, with D possibly matching TRBD1 (5 bases). Between the trimmed V and J ends, which lost 7 bases and 6 bases, there was a span of 22 bases. This CDR3 comprises 15 residues. The germline V gene encodes CDR1 MNHNS and CDR2 SASEGT. CDR3 nucleotides: TGTGCCAGCATCGAAGGGGTAGGGGCCTCTTTCGAGCAGTACTTC. Protein: CASIEGVGASFEQYF.

CDR3 sequence: CASSFRLAGGEIETQYF. Written as DNA, the CDR3 is TGTGCCAGCAGCTTCCGGCTAGCGGGGGGTGAGATTGAGACCCAGTACTTC. This rearrangement joins TRBV5-6 to TRBJ2-5; 11 bases are a match to TRBD2. V shed 2 bases and J 5 bases; nucleotides not matched to a gene: 11. The length of the CDR3 is 17 residues. The germline CDR1 and CDR2 sequences are SGHDT and YYEEEE.

The V gene is TRBV13, the J gene TRBJ2-3; TRBD1 is a possible D gene (5 bases). V lost 3 bases and J 2 bases, leaving 24 bases between the germline ends. The CDR3 has 19 residues. Looked up from germline, CDR1 is PRHDT and CDR2 is FYEKMQ (reference sequence). CDR3: CASSFLTSPDSLITDTQYF. The CDR3 DNA reads as TGTGCCAGCAGCTTTCTCACCTCCCCTGACAGCCTGATCACAGATACGCAGTATTTT.

This clone was counted between two and nine times. The chain combines TRBV6-4 with TRBJ2-6; maybe TRBD2 (5 bases). The germline V gene has CDR1 MRHNA and CDR2 SNTAGT. CDR3 size: 17 residues. V was pared by 2 bases and J by 1 base, with 12 bases between. The CDR3 sequence is CASSDAQDFSGANVLTF. CDR3 bases: TGTGCCAGCAGTGACGCTCAGGACTTTTCTGGGGCCAACGTCCTGACTTTC.

The chain joins TRBV9 to TRBJ1-4; 7 nucleotides agree with TRBD1. The CDR3 covers 14 residues. The trim removed 0 bases at V and 7 bases at J, leaving 3 bases unmatched. Germline V gives CDR1 SGDLS, CDR2 YYNGEE. The CDR3 is CASSVGNRGEKLFF. The DNA of the CDR3 is TGTGCCAGCAGCGTAGGTAACAGGGGTGAAAAACTGTTTTTT.